This T cell receptor beta chain came from a study of TET2 disruption in CD19-targeted CAR T cells. Generated by immunoSEQ multiplex PCR, the TCRdb table keeps only in-frame clones and is missing some. Here the sample table reports tens of thousands of clones. Regarding this clone: What it binds is not known. Read coverage stops 3 residues before the CDR3 terminus; the germline J gene supplies the remainder.

The treatment was: autologous CTL019 cells: CD19 CAR with 4-1BB and CD3 zeta domains. The CD19 CAR carried TCR zeta and 4-1BB signaling domains. The starting T cells for CTL019 came from a peripheral blood leukapheresis. Germline V lookup: CDR1 MNHEY, CDR2 SVGEGT. This CDR3 region has 11 residues. This rearrangement joins TRBV6-2 or TRBV6-3 to TRBJ2-4; possible D gene TRBD1, 5 bases. This receptor was obtained from a man between 70 and 80 years old with chronic lymphocytic leukemia. Sequences were derived from CD8- CAR+ T cells sorted from cultured blood T cells, sampled for CD19 CAR T cell therapy. As to subset: CD8-negative CAR-positive T cells from the infusion product. The chain's CDR3 is CASRDSYGQYF. The CDR3 bases that were read are TGTGCCAGCAGAGACAGCTATGGT.